These 31 T cell receptor beta chains originate from one sample sequenced in a study of OX40 agonist ivuxolimab in advanced cancers. Libraries were made using the immunoSEQ multiplex PCR assay. What TCRdb holds here is the immuneACCESS table cut down to in-frame rearrangements. Part of the clones is not present; checked against another copy, under half of the missing clones reflect an unresolved V gene, and the others are unexplained. For this sample the table gives about 130,000 clones, of which more than 85% were detected only once. Approximately 0.99% of the sample belongs to the ten largest clones. This specimen consisted of CD4+ or CD8+ T cells sorted from blood, obtained in a trial of the OX40 agonist ivuxolimab. These receptors were taken from an adult with an advanced solid tumor such as melanoma, head and neck, liver or kidney cancer.

The V and J genes are TRBV10-3 and TRBJ1-4; tentative D call: TRBD1 (5 bases). CDR3 length: 16 amino acids. Germline CDR1 is ENHRY and CDR2 is SYGVKD. V lost 4 bases and J 5 bases, leaving 17 bases between the germline ends. The CDR3 here is CAISGGEQFPNEKLFF. In DNA, the CDR3 is TGTGCCATCAGTGGAGGGGAACAGTTCCCAAATGAAAAACTGTTTTTT.

This clone was detected only once. The chain carries TRBV29-1 and TRBJ1-3; no clear D. In germline, CDR1 is SQVTM, CDR2 ANQGSEA. Trimming removed 6 bases from V and 0 bases from J, with 12 bases in between. This CDR3 region has 14 residues. The DNA of the CDR3 is TGCAGCGTGGACCCCTACAGCTCTGGAAACACCATATATTTT. This gives the protein CSVDPYSSGNTIYF.

J is TRBJ2-5 and V is TRBV4-3; 8 bases agree with TRBD1. The better agreement between TRBJ2-7 and the DNA end casts doubt on the J call. The V gene's germline CDR1 is LGHNA and CDR2 YSLEER. CDR3 size: 15 residues. CDR3 DNA: TGCGCCAGCAGCCAAGAGCGAGACAGGGGATACGAGCAGTACTTC. It yields the protein CASSQERDRGYEQYF.

V is TRBV5-4 and J is TRBJ1-5; the match to TRBD1 covers 8 bases. Losses at the gene ends were 1 base for V and 5 bases for J; bases not matched to a gene: 5. CDR3 size: 15 residues. Germline V gives CDR1 SGHNT, CDR2 YYREEE (reference sequence). CDR3 amino acids: CASSLTGGGDQPQHF. For the CDR3, the DNA is TGTGCCAGCAGCTTGACAGGGGGAGGTGATCAGCCCCAGCATTTT.

The chain employs TRBV6-1 and TRBJ1-5, with a weak D call TRBD1 (6 bases). V was cut by 4 bases and J by 2 bases, with 12 bases left in between. CDR3 length equals 15 residues. The germline V gene has CDR1 MNHNS and CDR2 SASEGT. The CDR3 coding sequence is TGTGCCAGCAGTGGGACTCGACAGGGCAATCAGCCCCAGCATTTT. Amino acids: CASSGTRQGNQPQHF.

The chain carries TRBV5-5 and TRBJ1-2; 7 bases are a match to TRBD1. The ends lost 1 base at V and 3 bases at J; junction bases unmatched: 0. The CDR3 is 13 amino acids. Germline V gene lookup returns CDR1 SGHKS and CDR2 YYEKEE (reference sequence). The CDR3 is CASSLTGDYGYTF. The CDR3 bases are TGTGCCAGCAGCTTGACAGGGGACTATGGCTACACCTTC.

The V gene is TRBV7-2, the J gene TRBJ1-3; D not resolved. V was trimmed by 5 bases and J by 3 bases, leaving 14 bases between them. The CDR3 has 15 residues. Germline CDR1 reads SGHTA; CDR2 reads FQGNSA. The CDR3 coding sequence is TGTGCCAGCAGCGTCGCAATGGGCAGTGGAAACACCATATATTTT. The encoded protein is CASSVAMGSGNTIYF.

The chain links TRBV6-4 to TRBJ1-1; tentatively, D is TRBD1 (6 bases). The CDR3 contains 15 residues. V lost 8 bases to trimming and J lost 3 bases, with 19 bases between them. Germline V lookup: CDR1 MRHNA, CDR2 SNTAGT. The CDR3 region has the DNA TGTGCCAGCTCACCACACCGGGACAAAGACACTGAAGCTTTCTTT. Protein sequence: CASSPHRDKDTEAFF.

The chain couples TRBV29-1 to TRBJ1-1; a possible D gene is TRBD1 (5 bases). The CDR3 is 13 amino acids. Trimming stripped 3 bases from V and 5 bases from J, with 13 bases between. Germline lookup yields CDR1 SQVTM and CDR2 ANQGSEA. CDR3 amino acids: CSVEVRVDTEAFF. As DNA, the CDR3 is TGCAGCGTTGAGGTCAGGGTGGATACTGAAGCTTTCTTT.

The chain is built from TRBV20-1 and TRBJ2-7; D gene uncertain. CDR3 length: 11 amino acids. Per the germline V gene, CDR1 is DFQATT and CDR2 is SNEGSKA (reference sequence). Trimming removed 3 bases from V and 6 bases from J, with 9 bases in between. As DNA, the CDR3 is TGCAGTGCTAGCGGGTTGCGCGAGCAGTACTTC. Its protein is CSASGLREQYF.

This rearrangement joins TRBV2 to TRBJ2-1, with D unclear. The CDR3 extends over 12 amino acids. Trimming stripped 4 bases from V and 10 bases from J, with 11 bases between. The germline V gene encodes CDR1 SNHLY and CDR2 FYNNEI. CDR3 bases: TGTGCCAGCAGTGCCCCCGGGCCCGAGCAGTTCTTC. Its protein is CASSAPGPEQFF. Full variable domain (rest looked up from reference TRBV2 and TRBJ2-1): EPEVTQTPSHQVTQMGQEVILRCVPISNHLYFYWYRQILGQKVEFLVSFYNNEISEKSEIFDDQFSVERPDGSNFTLKIRSTKLEDSAMYFCASSAPGPEQFFGPGTRLTVL.

This chain links TRBV19 with TRBJ2-1; no clear D gene. Deletions cut 3 bases from V and 1 base from J, with 7 bases between. From germline, CDR1 is LNHDA and CDR2 SQIVND (reference sequence). The CDR3 consists of 14 residues. The CDR3 region is CASSMTRSYNEQFF. Written as DNA, the CDR3 is TGTGCCAGTAGTATGACTCGTTCCTACAATGAGCAGTTCTTC.

The DNA for the CDR3 is TGTGCCATCAGCCCTCAATCCTCCTACAATGAGCAGTTCTTC. Its protein product is CAISPQSSYNEQFF. The V gene is TRBV10-3, the J gene TRBJ2-1; D not resolved. CDR1 and CDR2 from the germline V gene are ENHRY and SYGVKD. Trimming removed 6 bases at V and 0 bases at J, with 9 bases between. The CDR3 loop spans 14 amino acids.

This chain connects TRBV14 to TRBJ2-6, with D possibly matching TRBD2 (5 bases). V gave up 4 bases and J gave up 3 bases, with 13 bases separating them. CDR1 and CDR2 from the germline V gene are SGHDN and FVKESK. The CDR3 spans 16 residues. The CDR3 loop reads CASSPPWRVGANVLTF. The DNA of the CDR3 is TGTGCCAGCAGCCCCCCTTGGCGGGTTGGGGCCAACGTCCTGACTTTC. The full variable domain, completed using reference TRBV14 and TRBJ2-6, is EAGVTQFPSHSVIEKGQTVTLRCDPISGHDNLYWYRRVMGKEIKFLLHFVKESKQDESGMPNNRFLAERTGGTYSTLKVQPAELEDSGVYFCASSPPWRVGANVLTFGAGSRLTVL.

The V gene is TRBV5-6, the J gene TRBJ2-5; 8 positions agree with TRBD2. CDR3 length equals 16 residues. V shed 1 base, J shed 0 bases, and the junction held 5 bases outside the gene matches. Germline V gene lookup returns CDR1 SGHDT and CDR2 YYEEEE. The CDR3 DNA is TGTGCCAGCAGCTTGTTGCCGGGAGGGTACCAAGAGACCCAGTACTTC. Its protein product is CASSLLPGGYQETQYF.

The V gene is TRBV7-2, the J gene TRBJ2-7, with unresolved D. V shed 5 bases and J shed 5 bases, with 22 bases lying between them. CDR1 and CDR2 from the germline V gene are SGHTA and FQGNSA. This CDR3 has 16 residues. CDR3 sequence: CASSPHPGPNGNEQYF. Written as DNA, the CDR3 is TGTGCCAGCAGCCCCCACCCGGGTCCTAATGGCAACGAGCAGTACTTC.

The rearrangement joins TRBV7-2 to TRBJ2-1, with D tentatively TRBD1 or TRBD2 (5 bases each). Germline CDR1 SGHTA, CDR2 FQGNSA. With 2 bases removed from V and 4 bases from J, the gap between germline ends came to 15 bases. CDR3 size: 16 residues. The CDR3 DNA reads TGTGCCAGCAGCTTAAGGCCGGCCGGGGCTTACAATGAGCAGTTCTTC. It yields the protein CASSLRPAGAYNEQFF.

The chain employs TRBV6-5 and TRBJ1-1, with 8 bases matching TRBD1. The V gene's germline CDR1 is MNHEY and CDR2 SVGAGI. The CDR3 is made up of 14 amino acids. V shed 5 bases and J 1 base; nucleotides not matched to a gene: 3. The CDR3 protein is CASSAGTGNTEAFF. CDR3 in DNA: TGTGCCAGCAGTGCCGGGACAGGGAACACTGAAGCTTTCTTT.

About this clone: The sample holds other DNA sequences that translate to the same CDR3. The chain is built from TRBV7-3 and TRBJ1-1, with D possibly TRBD1 on 5 matching bases. The CDR3 consists of 13 residues. Trimming took off 2 bases at V and 6 bases at J, with 10 bases between the two ends. Germline assignment: CDR1 SGHTA and CDR2 FQGTGA. For the CDR3, the DNA is TGTGCCAGCAGCTTAGGGGGTCGGGCTGAAGCTTTCTTT. It codes for CASSLGGRAEAFF.

This clone showed up just once. This chain joins TRBV7-9 and TRBJ1-2, with D perhaps matching TRBD1 (5 bases). The CDR3 covers 16 residues. The germline V gene has CDR1 SEHNR and CDR2 FQNEAQ (reference sequence). V was shortened by 1 base and J by 5 bases, with 17 bases between the two germline ends. This CDR3 reads CASSLEAAGRGYGYTF. CDR3 sequence (DNA): TGTGCCAGCAGCTTAGAAGCGGCAGGGAGAGGGTATGGCTACACCTTC. Based on the CDR3 plus reference TRBV7-9 and TRBJ1-2, the full variable domain is DTGVSQNPRHKITKRGQNVTFRCDPISEHNRLYWYRQTLGQGPEFLTYFQNEAQLEKSRLLSDRFSAERPKGSFSTLEIQRTEQGDSAMYLCASSLEAAGRGYGYTFGSGTRLTVV.

The CDR3 loop is CASTLTGGSYNEQFF. The CDR3 nucleotides read TGTGCCAGCACCTTGACAGGGGGATCCTACAATGAGCAGTTCTTC. V and J are TRBV2 and TRBJ2-1, with 9 bases fitting TRBD1. This CDR3 has 15 residues. Germline CDR1 SNHLY, CDR2 FYNNEI. V shed 7 bases, J shed 1 base, and the junction held 5 bases outside the gene matches.

The chain is built from TRBV18 and TRBJ2-5; 8 positions match TRBD1. CDR1 is KGHSH, CDR2 LQKENI, per germline. V lost 4 bases and J lost 3; bases outside the gene matches: 4. CDR3 length: 14 amino acids. For the CDR3, the DNA is TGTGCCAGCTCACGGACAGGGACTGAAGAGACCCAGTACTTC. It specifies CASSRTGTEETQYF.

This clone was seen a few times. CDR3 sequence (DNA): TGTGCCAGCAGCAAAGTCGTGGAGGGTCCGAACACTGAAGCTTTCTTT. Its protein is CASSKVVEGPNTEAFF. The rearrangement joins TRBV21-1 to TRBJ1-1. TRBV21-1 is termed a pseudogene. The CDR3 extends over 16 amino acids.

Within the sample, this clone is large. V gene TRBV18 combines with J gene TRBJ1-5; TRBD1 matches 9 bases. The CDR3 contains 14 residues. Germline assignment: CDR1 KGHSH and CDR2 LQKENI. With V trimmed by 6 bases and J by 5 bases, 5 bases remained unmatched. The CDR3 spells CASSLTGGDQPQHF. In nucleotides, the CDR3 is TGTGCCAGCTCTCTCACAGGGGGCGATCAGCCCCAGCATTTT.

The gene calls are TRBV5-1 and TRBJ2-5; TRBD1 matches at 7 bases. The CDR3 runs to 14 residues. V dropped 4 bases and J dropped 4; count of bases not matched to a gene: 7. CDR1 and CDR2 (germline): SGHRS, YFSETQ. This CDR3 reads CASSRDSSRETQYF. The CDR3 nucleotides are TGCGCCAGCAGCAGGGACAGTTCCCGAGAGACCCAGTACTTC.

The chain employs TRBV11-2 and TRBJ1-4; no definite D call. Germline loops: CDR1 SGHAT, CDR2 FQNNGV. The V and J ends lost 2 bases and 8 bases respectively, with 15 bases between them. This CDR3 is 15 amino acids long. CDR3 nucleotides: TGTGCCAGCAGCTTAACGTCGGCAGGAAGGGAAAAACTGTTTTTT. As protein: CASSLTSAGREKLFF.

The chain recombines TRBV6-6 with TRBJ1-1; D ambiguous. The V end was cut by 2 bases, the J end by 3 bases, with 10 bases between. Germline V gene sequence: CDR1 MNHNY, CDR2 SVGAGI (reference sequence). CDR3 length: 14 amino acids. The DNA for the CDR3 is TGTGCCAGCAGTTACAGCTTCGGCGACACTGAAGCTTTCTTT. Translation: CASSYSFGDTEAFF.

CDR3 coding DNA: TGTGCCAGCAGTCTCGGGACAGGGGGGACCTACGAGCAGTACTTC. It yields the protein CASSLGTGGTYEQYF. The gene calls are TRBV28 and TRBJ2-7; 11 positions match TRBD1. V shed 5 bases and J 2 bases; nucleotides not matched to a gene: 5. The CDR3 is made up of 15 amino acids. Germline lookup yields CDR1 MDHEN and CDR2 SYDVKM.

This clone was detected only once. V is TRBV4-3 and J is TRBJ2-7; the D is unclear. Germline CDR1 LGHNA, CDR2 YSLEER. This CDR3 is 16 amino acids long. V lost 1 base and J 2 bases, leaving 15 bases between the germline ends. CDR3 DNA: TGCGCCAGCAGCCAAGGATTGGAAGGGTGGACCTACGAGCAGTACTTC. Translation gives CASSQGLEGWTYEQYF.

The V call is TRBV19, the J call TRBJ1-2, with a tentative D call TRBD1 (5 bases). Trimming removed 2 bases at V and 2 bases at J, with 9 bases between. Germline CDR1 LNHDA, CDR2 SQIVND (reference sequence). This CDR3 region has 14 residues. The CDR3 DNA reads as TGTGCCAGTAGTATAAGGGGACTAAACTATGGCTACACCTTC. Protein: CASSIRGLNYGYTF.

The J gene is TRBJ2-3, the V gene TRBV7-2; 11 positions match TRBD2. CDR3 length: 17 residues. The ends lost 0 bases at V and 0 bases at J; junction bases unmatched: 2. In germline, CDR1 is SGHTA, CDR2 FQGNSA. CDR3 amino acids: CASSLAGTSGSTDTQYF. CDR3 DNA: TGTGCCAGCAGCTTAGCTGGGACTAGCGGAAGCACAGATACGCAGTATTTT. The whole variable domain, filled in from reference TRBV7-2 and TRBJ2-3, reads GAGVSQSPSNKVTEKGKDVELRCDPISGHTALYWYRQSLGQGLEFLIYFQGNSAPDKSGLPSDRFSAERTGGSVSTLTIQRTQQEDSAVYLCASSLAGTSGSTDTQYFGPGTRLTVL.